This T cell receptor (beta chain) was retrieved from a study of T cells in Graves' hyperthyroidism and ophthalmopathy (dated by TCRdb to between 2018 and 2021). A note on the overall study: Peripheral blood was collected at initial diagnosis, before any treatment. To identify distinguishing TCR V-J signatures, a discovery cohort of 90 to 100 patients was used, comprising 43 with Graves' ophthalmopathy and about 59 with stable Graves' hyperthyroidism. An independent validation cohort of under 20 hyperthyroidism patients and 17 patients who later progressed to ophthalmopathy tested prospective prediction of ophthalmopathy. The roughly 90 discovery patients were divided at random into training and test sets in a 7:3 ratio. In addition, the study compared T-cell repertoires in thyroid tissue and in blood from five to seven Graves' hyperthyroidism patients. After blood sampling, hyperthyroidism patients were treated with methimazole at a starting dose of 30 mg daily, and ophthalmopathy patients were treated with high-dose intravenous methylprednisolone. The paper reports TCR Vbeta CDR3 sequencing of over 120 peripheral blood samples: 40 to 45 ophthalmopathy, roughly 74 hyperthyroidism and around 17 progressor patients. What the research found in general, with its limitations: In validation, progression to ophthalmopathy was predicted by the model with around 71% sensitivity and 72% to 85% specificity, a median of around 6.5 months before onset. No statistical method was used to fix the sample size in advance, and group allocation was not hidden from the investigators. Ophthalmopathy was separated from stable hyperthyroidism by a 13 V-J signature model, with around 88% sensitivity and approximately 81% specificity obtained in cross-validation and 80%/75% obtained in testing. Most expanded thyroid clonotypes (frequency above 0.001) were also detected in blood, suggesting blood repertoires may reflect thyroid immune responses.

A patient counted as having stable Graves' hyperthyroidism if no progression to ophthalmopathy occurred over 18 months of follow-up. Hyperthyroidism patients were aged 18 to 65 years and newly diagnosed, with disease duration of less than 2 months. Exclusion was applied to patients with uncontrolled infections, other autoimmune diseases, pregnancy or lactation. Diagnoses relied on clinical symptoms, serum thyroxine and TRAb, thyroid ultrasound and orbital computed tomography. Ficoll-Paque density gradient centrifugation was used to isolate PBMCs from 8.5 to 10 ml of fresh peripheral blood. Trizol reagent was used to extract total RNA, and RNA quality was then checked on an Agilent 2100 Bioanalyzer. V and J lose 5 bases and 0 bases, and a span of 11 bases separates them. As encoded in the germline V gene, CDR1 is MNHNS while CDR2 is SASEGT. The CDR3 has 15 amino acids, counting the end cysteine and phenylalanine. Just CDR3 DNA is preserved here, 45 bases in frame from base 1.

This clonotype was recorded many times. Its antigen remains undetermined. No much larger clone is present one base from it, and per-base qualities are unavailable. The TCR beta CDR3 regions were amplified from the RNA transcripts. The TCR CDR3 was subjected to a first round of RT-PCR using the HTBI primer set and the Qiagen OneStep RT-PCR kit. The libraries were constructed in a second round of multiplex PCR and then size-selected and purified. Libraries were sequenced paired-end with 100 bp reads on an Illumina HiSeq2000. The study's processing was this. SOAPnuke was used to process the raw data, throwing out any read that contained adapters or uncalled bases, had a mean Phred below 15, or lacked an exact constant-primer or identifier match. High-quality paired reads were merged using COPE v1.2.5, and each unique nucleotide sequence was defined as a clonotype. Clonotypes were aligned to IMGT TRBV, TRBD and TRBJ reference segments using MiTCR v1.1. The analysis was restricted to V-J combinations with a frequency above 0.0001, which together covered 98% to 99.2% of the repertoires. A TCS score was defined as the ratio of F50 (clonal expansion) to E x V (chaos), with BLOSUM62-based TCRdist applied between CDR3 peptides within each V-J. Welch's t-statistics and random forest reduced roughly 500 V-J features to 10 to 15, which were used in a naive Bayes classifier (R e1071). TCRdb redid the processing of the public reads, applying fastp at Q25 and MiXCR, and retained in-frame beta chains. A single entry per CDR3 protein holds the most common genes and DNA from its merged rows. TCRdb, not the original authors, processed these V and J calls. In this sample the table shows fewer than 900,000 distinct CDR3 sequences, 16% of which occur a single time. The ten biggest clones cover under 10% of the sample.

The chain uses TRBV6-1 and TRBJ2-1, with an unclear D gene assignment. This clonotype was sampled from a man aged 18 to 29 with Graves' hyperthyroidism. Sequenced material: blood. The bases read TGTGCCAGCAGTTCTAGGTGGAGCTCCTACAATGAGCAGTTCTTC. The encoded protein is CASSSRWSSYNEQFF.